These 30 T cell receptor beta chains came from one sample sequenced in a study of T cells after yellow fever vaccination. TCRdb re-called the 5' RACE reads through MiXCR, storing one row per CDR3 protein. The data show hundreds of thousands of distinct CDR3 sequences, 8% to 9.5% seen once. This material consisted of PBMCs, taken roughly 46 days after the first yellow fever vaccination. The receptor source for this set is a man between 18 and 35 years old who received the YFV17D yellow fever vaccine.

This clonotype was seen a handful of times. The gene calls are TRBV20-1 and TRBJ1-4; possibly TRBD1 for D (6 bases). The ends were cut back, 2 bases at V and 8 bases at J, with 15 bases in the middle. Germline CDR1 reads DFQATT; CDR2 reads SNEGSKA (reference sequence). The CDR3 is 14 amino acids. The CDR3 sequence is CSARPQGYDEKLFF. For the CDR3, the DNA is TGCAGTGCTAGACCTCAGGGGTATGACGAAAAACTGTTTTTT.

This clonotype was recorded a few times. This chain links TRBV20-1 with TRBJ2-7; D tentatively reads TRBD1 or TRBD2 (5 bases each). Germline V lookup: CDR1 DFQATT, CDR2 SNEGSKA (reference sequence). This CDR3 has 13 amino acids. The CDR3 bases are TGCGTCTCGGGACCTCCTATCAAGTACGAGCAGTACGTC. Protein sequence: CVSGPPIKYEQYV.

The chain links TRBV20-1 to TRBJ1-4; D unclear. The CDR3 totals 12 residues. CDR1 and CDR2 (germline): DFQATT, SNEGSKA (reference sequence). Trimming took 5 bases from V and 7 from J, leaving 11 bases between them. The CDR3 region has the DNA TGCAGTGCTTCTCGGACCGGTGAAAAACTGTTTTTT. Translated: CSASRTGEKLFF.

This clonotype came up a few times. This rearrangement joins TRBV5-4 to TRBJ2-5; a weak D match, TRBD2 (5 bases). Per the germline V gene, CDR1 is SGHNT and CDR2 is YYREEE (reference sequence). The CDR3 has 14 residues. V gave up 3 bases and J gave up 5 bases, with 14 bases separating them. CDR3 sequence (DNA): TGTGCCAGCAGCTCTGGACTCCACCGGGAGACCCAGTACTTC. As protein: CASSSGLHRETQYF.

The table lists this clonotype with a few counts. This chain uses TRBV11-3 with TRBJ2-1, with D possibly being TRBD1 (6 bases). The germline V gene encodes CDR1 SGHNT and CDR2 YENEEA. The CDR3 is 16 residues long. V lost 5 bases and J 6 bases, leaving 20 bases between the germline ends. Here the CDR3 reads CASSQLGQIPSNEQFF. The CDR3 DNA reads TGTGCCAGCAGCCAACTCGGACAGATTCCTTCCAATGAGCAGTTCTTC.

V usage is TRBV6-2 or TRBV6-3 and J usage is TRBJ1-6; D unresolved. CDR3 length: 15 residues. The V gene lost 7 bases and the J gene lost 7 bases, with 17 bases spanning the gap. Germline V gene data show CDR1 as MNHEY and CDR2 as SVGEGT. The CDR3 DNA reads as TGTGCCAGCACCCTACGTGCTTTTGTGAATTCACCCCTCCACTTT. Translation gives CASTLRAFVNSPLHF.

This clonotype occurred a few times. This CDR3 is CSAMRQDANTGELFF. As DNA, the CDR3 is TGCAGTGCTATGAGACAGGACGCGAACACCGGGGAGCTGTTTTTT. The rearrangement links TRBV20-1 to TRBJ2-2; possible D gene TRBD1, 6 bases. The V end lost 4 bases, the J end lost 0 bases, and 12 bases lay between the germline ends. CDR1 and CDR2 (germline): DFQATT, SNEGSKA (reference sequence). The CDR3 runs 15 residues.

Only a few counts were recorded for this clonotype. This chain links TRBV9 with TRBJ2-3; D might be TRBD2 (6 bases). From germline, CDR1 is SGDLS and CDR2 YYNGEE. V dropped 3 bases and J dropped 7 bases, with 12 bases sitting between them. The CDR3 runs 13 residues. As DNA, the CDR3 is TGTGCCAGCAGCGCGGGAGAAGGAAATACGCAGTATTTT. Its translation: CASSAGEGNTQYF.

The V call is TRBV14, the J call TRBJ2-5; D might be TRBD2 (6 bases). Germline V gives CDR1 SGHDN, CDR2 FVKESK. The CDR3 runs to 14 residues. Between the trimmed V and J ends, which lost 3 bases and 2 bases, there was a span of 10 bases. The CDR3 region has the DNA TGTGCCAGCAGCCACCAGGGAGGACAAGAGACCCAGTACTTC. Translated, it gives CASSHQGGQETQYF.

The CDR3 spells CASSPAVGAENSPLHF. CDR3 sequence (DNA): TGTGCCAGCAGCCCGGCGGTCGGGGCCGAAAATTCACCCCTCCACTTT. V usage is TRBV9 and J usage is TRBJ1-6; weak D call: TRBD1 (5 bases). The CDR3 extends over 16 amino acids. V lost 4 bases to trimming and J lost 7 bases, with 18 bases between them. The germline V gene encodes CDR1 SGDLS and CDR2 YYNGEE.

This clonotype was seen only a few times. V usage is TRBV20-1 and J usage is TRBJ2-2; 7 bases are a match to TRBD2. The germline CDR1 and CDR2 sequences are DFQATT and SNEGSKA (reference sequence). This CDR3 is built from 14 residues. The V gene end was trimmed by 3 bases and the J gene end by 5 bases; junction bases not matched to a gene: 6. The CDR3 DNA is TGCAGTGCTAGGGAGAGACTAGCAACCGGGGAGCTGTTTTTT. It encodes CSARERLATGELFF.

This clonotype has a handful of counts. The J gene is TRBJ1-4, the V gene TRBV5-4, with D tentatively TRBD1 (5 bases). Trimming took off 0 bases at V and 0 bases at J, with 9 bases between the two ends. The length of the CDR3 is 16 residues. Germline lookup yields CDR1 SGHNT and CDR2 YYREEE (reference sequence). For the CDR3, the DNA is TGTGCCAGCAGCTTGGTGCCGGGGGCAACTAATGAAAAACTGTTTTTT. Its translation is CASSLVPGATNEKLFF.

A few counts support this clonotype. The gene calls are TRBV5-1 and TRBJ1-3, with D possibly matching TRBD1 (5 bases). V was trimmed by 4 bases and J by 0 bases, leaving 17 bases between them. The CDR3 has 17 residues. Germline assignment: CDR1 SGHRS and CDR2 YFSETQ. The CDR3 nucleotides read TGCGCCAGCAGCCTGATTGGGGGAAGGGCCTCTGGAAACACCATATATTTT. It encodes CASSLIGGRASGNTIYF.

This clonotype was counted many times. The V call is TRBV7-2, the J call TRBJ2-7; TRBD2 matches at 7 bases. Trimming at V came to 1 base and at J to 1 base, leaving 10 bases not matched to a gene. The CDR3 has 17 residues. Germline CDR1 SGHTA, CDR2 FQGNSA. CDR3 residues: CASSLGVGGGRSYEQYF. Written as DNA, the CDR3 is TGTGCCAGCAGCTTAGGCGTGGGCGGGGGTAGGTCCTACGAGCAGTACTTC.

This clonotype was found a few times. The V and J genes are TRBV20-1 and TRBJ2-3; the match to TRBD1 covers 7 bases. CDR3 length equals 15 residues. With V trimmed by 0 bases and J by 3 bases, 6 bases remained unmatched. CDR1 is DFQATT and CDR2 is SNEGSKA in the germline V gene (reference sequence). CDR3 in amino acids: CSAREWQGVTDTQYF. The DNA of the CDR3 is TGCAGTGCTAGAGAGTGGCAGGGGGTGACAGATACGCAGTATTTT.

In its sample, this clonotype was seen a few times. V gene TRBV5-1 combines with J gene TRBJ1-5; weak D call: TRBD1 (5 bases). The CDR3 consists of 13 residues. The germline V gene encodes CDR1 SGHRS and CDR2 YFSETQ. V lost 4 bases and J lost 6, with 11 bases in between. The CDR3 region is CASSGDPSQPQHF. The CDR3 DNA sequence: TGCGCCAGCAGCGGGGACCCCAGTCAGCCCCAGCATTTT. The whole variable domain, filled in from reference TRBV5-1 and TRBJ1-5, reads KAGVTQTPRYLIKTRGQQVTLSCSPISGHRSVSWYQQTPGQGLQFLFEYFSETQRNKGNFPGRFSGRQFSNSRSEMNVSTLELGDSALYLCASSGDPSQPQHFGDGTRLSIL.

This clonotype came up many times. The genes are TRBV29-1 and TRBJ1-1; D might be TRBD1 (5 bases). Looked up from germline, CDR1 is SQVTM and CDR2 is ANQGSEA. Trimming shortened V by 6 bases and J by 0 bases, and 11 bases separated the two germline ends. This CDR3 is built from 13 residues. The CDR3 protein is CSVASTVNTEAFF. The CDR3 region has the DNA TGCAGCGTCGCCTCGACAGTGAACACTGAAGCTTTCTTT.

In this sample, this clonotype turned up a few times. The conserved phenylalanine or tryptophan is not found at the CDR3 terminus, so this likely reflects a read error. It is unclear where the CDR3 begins or ends on the DNA, so no DNA is shown, and the CDR3 is as TCRdb lists it. The chain joins TRBV6-6 to TRBJ1-1. Germline V lookup: CDR1 MNHNY, CDR2 SVGAGI (reference sequence). The CDR3 region is 8 residues in length, termini included. The CDR3 region is CASSYCQK.

The gene calls are TRBV20-1 and TRBJ2-3; TRBD2 matches 8 bases. Germline CDR1 reads DFQATT; CDR2 reads SNEGSKA (reference sequence). CDR3 size: 14 residues. V gave up 3 bases and J gave up 6 bases; unmatched junction bases: 8. DNA for the CDR3: TGCAGTGCTAGGGCCCTAGCGGGTTCGGATACGCAGTATTTT. It specifies CSARALAGSDTQYF.

This clonotype turned up a few times. J is TRBJ1-1 and V is TRBV19; no reliable D call. Germline CDR1 and CDR2: LNHDA and SQIVND (reference sequence). The CDR3 runs to 15 residues. Trimming stripped 1 base from V and 1 base from J, with 10 bases between. The CDR3: CASSIVGQPNTEAFF. The CDR3 nucleotides are TGTGCCAGTAGTATAGTCGGGCAGCCGAACACTGAAGCTTTCTTT.

The chain recombines TRBV25-1 with TRBJ2-7; TRBD2 matches at 8 bases. The CDR3 spans 13 residues. The germline V gene encodes CDR1 MGHDK and CDR2 SYGVNS. J lost 4 bases, V lost 7 bases, and 6 bases had no gene match. In DNA form, the CDR3 reads TGTGCCAGCATCTCCGGCGGGGGGTACGAGCAGTACTTC. Translating it yields CASISGGGYEQYF.

The chain is built from TRBV18 and TRBJ2-1, with TRBD2 matching over 10 bases. The CDR3 is 16 residues long. CDR1 KGHSH and CDR2 LQKENI come from the germline V gene. With 3 bases clipped from V and 10 bases from J, the junction kept 12 bases outside the gene matches. The CDR3 loop is CASSPYLSGGAWEQFF. The DNA of the CDR3 is TGTGCCAGCTCACCCTACCTAAGCGGGGGGGCCTGGGAGCAGTTCTTC.

This clonotype was counted a few times. This chain uses TRBV12-3 or TRBV12-4 with TRBJ2-1, with 14 bases aligning to TRBD2. J gave up 8 bases and V 4 bases, and 10 bases lay outside the gene matches. CDR3 length equals 17 residues. In DNA, the CDR3 is TGTGCCAGCAGTTCTTGGACTAGCGGGGGGTCCGGGGATGAGCAGTTCTTC. Protein sequence: CASSSWTSGGSGDEQFF.

In its sample, this clonotype was seen many times. This chain joins TRBV6-1 and TRBJ2-2; a weak D match, TRBD2 (5 bases). Trimming cost V 7 bases and J 4 bases, with 16 bases left between them. Looked up from germline, CDR1 is MNHNS and CDR2 is SASEGT. The CDR3 spans 15 residues. This chain's CDR3 is CASTFSVLVTGELFF. The CDR3 DNA is TGTGCCAGCACCTTTAGTGTACTAGTCACCGGGGAGCTGTTTTTT.

This chain links TRBV6-5 with TRBJ1-1; 10 bases match TRBD1. Germline V gene lookup returns CDR1 MNHEY and CDR2 SVGAGI. The V segment lost 2 bases and the J segment 3 bases; nucleotides outside the gene matches: 3. The CDR3 consists of 15 residues. The CDR3 nucleotides are TGTGCCAGCAGTTACCACGGGACAGGGGACACTGAAGCTTTCTTT. The encoded protein is CASSYHGTGDTEAFF.

This clonotype has just a few counts. V gene TRBV6-1 combines with J gene TRBJ2-6, with 8 bases aligning to TRBD1. Trimming at V came to 8 bases and at J to 3 bases, leaving 6 bases not matched to a gene. The CDR3 loop spans 15 amino acids. Germline assignment: CDR1 MNHNS and CDR2 SASEGT. In DNA form, the CDR3 reads TGTGCCAGCTTTGGACAGGGCAGTGGGGCCAACGTCCTGACTTTC. This encodes CASFGQGSGANVLTF.

This clonotype was recorded a few times. V gene TRBV3-1 combines with J gene TRBJ1-4; possibly TRBD1 for D (5 bases). CDR1 is LGHDT, CDR2 YNNKEL, per germline (reference sequence). Between the trimmed V and J ends, which lost 6 bases and 7 bases, there was a span of 12 bases. The CDR3 sequence is 13 residues long. As DNA, the CDR3 is TGTGCCAGCAGGCAGGCGGGGGGTGAAAAACTGTTTTTT. Amino acids: CASRQAGGEKLFF.

V gene TRBV5-5 combines with J gene TRBJ2-5; unclear D gene. Germline V gene lookup returns CDR1 SGHKS and CDR2 YYEKEE (reference sequence). The CDR3 runs to 13 residues. V was shortened by 2 bases and J by 2 bases, with 7 bases between the two germline ends. CDR3 amino acids: CASSFVSQETQYF. As DNA, the CDR3 is TGTGCCAGCAGCTTTGTAAGTCAAGAGACCCAGTACTTC.

Comments on this clonotype: The junction does not match germline at one end; this may be a read error. V is TRBV12-3 or TRBV12-4 and J is TRBJ2-5, with D perhaps TRBD1 or TRBD2 (5 bases each). The CDR3 runs to 11 residues. CDR3: CASSGGETQCF. DNA for the CDR3: TGTGCCAGCAGTGGGGGAGAGACCCAGTGCTTC.

The table lists this clonotype with a few counts. The chain recombines TRBV7-8 with TRBJ1-2; 9 bases map to TRBD1. The germline CDR1 and CDR2 sequences are SGHVS and FQNEAQ. The trim removed 5 bases at V and 8 bases at J, leaving 6 bases unmatched. This CDR3 is built from 13 residues. The CDR3 DNA is TGTGCCAGCAGCCATCCCGGGACAGGGGGCTACACCTTC. It translates to CASSHPGTGGYTF.